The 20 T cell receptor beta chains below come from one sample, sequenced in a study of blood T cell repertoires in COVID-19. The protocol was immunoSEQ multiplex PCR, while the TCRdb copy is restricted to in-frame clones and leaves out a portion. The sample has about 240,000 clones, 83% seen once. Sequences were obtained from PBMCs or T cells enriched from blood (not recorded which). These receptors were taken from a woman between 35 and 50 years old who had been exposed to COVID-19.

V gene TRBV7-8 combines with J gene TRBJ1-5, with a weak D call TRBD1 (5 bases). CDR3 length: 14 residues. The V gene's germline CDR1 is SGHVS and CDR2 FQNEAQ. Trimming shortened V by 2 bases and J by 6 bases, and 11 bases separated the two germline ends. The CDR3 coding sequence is TGTGCCAGCAGCTTATCCAGGGAGGGTCAGCCCCAGCATTTT. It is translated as CASSLSREGQPQHF.

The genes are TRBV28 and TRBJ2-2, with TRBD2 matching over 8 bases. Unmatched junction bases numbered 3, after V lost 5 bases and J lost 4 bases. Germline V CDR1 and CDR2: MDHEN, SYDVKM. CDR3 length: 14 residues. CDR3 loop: CASSRGGSTGELFF. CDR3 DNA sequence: TGTGCCAGCAGTCGGGGGGGTAGCACCGGGGAGCTGTTTTTT.

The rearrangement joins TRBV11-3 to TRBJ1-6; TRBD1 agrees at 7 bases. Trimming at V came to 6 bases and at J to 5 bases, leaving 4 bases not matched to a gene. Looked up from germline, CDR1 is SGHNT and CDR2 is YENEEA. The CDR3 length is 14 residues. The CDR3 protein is CASRKGGNNSPLHF. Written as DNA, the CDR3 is TGTGCCAGCAGAAAAGGGGGCAATAATTCACCCCTCCACTTT.

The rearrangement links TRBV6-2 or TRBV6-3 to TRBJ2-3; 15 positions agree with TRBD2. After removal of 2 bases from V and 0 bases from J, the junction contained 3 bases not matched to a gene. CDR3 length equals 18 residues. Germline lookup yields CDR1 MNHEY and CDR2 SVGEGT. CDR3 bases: TGTGCCAGCAGTTACAGGACTAGCGGGGGGGCTAGCACAGATACGCAGTATTTT. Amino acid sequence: CASSYRTSGGASTDTQYF.

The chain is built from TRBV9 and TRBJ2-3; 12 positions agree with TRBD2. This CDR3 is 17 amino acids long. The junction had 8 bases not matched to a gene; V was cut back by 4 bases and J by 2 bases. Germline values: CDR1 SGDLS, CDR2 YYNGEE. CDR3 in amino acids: CASSPARLAGDTDTQYF. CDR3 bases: TGTGCCAGCAGCCCAGCCCGACTAGCGGGGGACACAGATACGCAGTATTTT.

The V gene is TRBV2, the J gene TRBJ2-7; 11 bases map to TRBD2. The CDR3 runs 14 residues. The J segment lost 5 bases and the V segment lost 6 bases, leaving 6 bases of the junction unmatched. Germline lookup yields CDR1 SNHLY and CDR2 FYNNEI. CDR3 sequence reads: CASRHEGLADEQYF. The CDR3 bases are TGTGCCAGCAGGCACGAGGGACTAGCGGACGAGCAGTACTTC.

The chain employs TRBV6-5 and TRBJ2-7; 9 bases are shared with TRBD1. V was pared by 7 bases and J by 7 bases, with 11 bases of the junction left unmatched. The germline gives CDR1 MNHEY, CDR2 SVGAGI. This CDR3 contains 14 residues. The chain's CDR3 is CASTLTGGMGEQYF. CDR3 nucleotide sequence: TGTGCCAGCACCTTGACAGGGGGTATGGGAGAGCAGTACTTC.

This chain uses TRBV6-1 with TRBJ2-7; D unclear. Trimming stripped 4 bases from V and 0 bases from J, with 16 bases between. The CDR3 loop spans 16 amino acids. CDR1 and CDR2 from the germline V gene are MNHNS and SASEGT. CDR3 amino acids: CASSARRQALSYEQYF. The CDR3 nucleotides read TGTGCCAGCAGTGCACGCAGGCAGGCCCTCTCCTACGAGCAGTACTTC.

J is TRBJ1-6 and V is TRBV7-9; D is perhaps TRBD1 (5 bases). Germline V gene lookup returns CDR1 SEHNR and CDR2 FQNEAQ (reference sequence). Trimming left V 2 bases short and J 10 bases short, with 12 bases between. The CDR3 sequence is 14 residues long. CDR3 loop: CASSLSSGGSPLHF. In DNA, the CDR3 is TGTGCCAGCAGCTTATCCAGCGGGGGATCACCCCTCCACTTT. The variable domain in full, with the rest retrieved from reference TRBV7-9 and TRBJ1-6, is DTGVSQNPRHKITKRGQNVTFRCDPISEHNRLYWYRQTLGQGPEFLTYFQNEAQLEKSRLLSDRFSAERPKGSFSTLEIQRTEQGDSAMYLCASSLSSGGSPLHFGNGTRLTVT.

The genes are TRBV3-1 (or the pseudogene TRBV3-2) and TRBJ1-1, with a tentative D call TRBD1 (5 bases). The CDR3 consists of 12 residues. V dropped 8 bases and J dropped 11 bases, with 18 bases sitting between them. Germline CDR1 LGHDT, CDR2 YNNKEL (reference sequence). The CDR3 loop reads CASLQPGGDAFF. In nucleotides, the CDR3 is TGTGCCAGCCTCCAACCGGGGGGTGATGCTTTCTTT.

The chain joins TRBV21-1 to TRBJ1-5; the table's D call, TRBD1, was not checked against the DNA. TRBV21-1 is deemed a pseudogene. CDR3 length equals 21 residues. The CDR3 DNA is TGTGCCAGCAGCAGTGGGACAGGCCAAGGTGTTTTAAGGGGGGGCAATCAGCCCCAGCATTTT. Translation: CASSSGTGQGVLRGGNQPQHF.

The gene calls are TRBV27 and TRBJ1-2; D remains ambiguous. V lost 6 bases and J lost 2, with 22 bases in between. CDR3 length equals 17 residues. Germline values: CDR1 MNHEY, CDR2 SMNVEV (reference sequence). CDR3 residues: CASRIPLDLGGNYGYTF. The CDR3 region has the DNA TGTGCCAGCAGGATCCCCCTCGATTTAGGAGGCAACTATGGCTACACCTTC.

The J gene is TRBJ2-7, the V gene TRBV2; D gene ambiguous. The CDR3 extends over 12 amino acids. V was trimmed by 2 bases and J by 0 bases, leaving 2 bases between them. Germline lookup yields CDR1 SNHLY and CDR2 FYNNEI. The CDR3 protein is CASSEYSYEQYF. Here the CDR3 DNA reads TGTGCCAGCAGTGAATACTCCTACGAGCAGTACTTC.

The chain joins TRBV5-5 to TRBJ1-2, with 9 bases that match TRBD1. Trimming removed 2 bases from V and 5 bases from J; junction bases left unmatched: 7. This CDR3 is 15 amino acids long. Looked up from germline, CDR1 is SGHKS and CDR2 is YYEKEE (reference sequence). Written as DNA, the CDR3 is TGTGCCAGCAGCTTAGACAGGGGGGTACGTTATGGCTACACCTTC. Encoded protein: CASSLDRGVRYGYTF.

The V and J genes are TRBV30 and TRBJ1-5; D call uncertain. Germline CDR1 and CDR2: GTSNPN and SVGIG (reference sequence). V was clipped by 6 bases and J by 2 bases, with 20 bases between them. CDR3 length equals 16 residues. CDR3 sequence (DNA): TGTGCCTGCACCCCCGGGTCGCCGGGTGGCAATCAGCCCCAGCATTTT. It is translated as CACTPGSPGGNQPQHF.

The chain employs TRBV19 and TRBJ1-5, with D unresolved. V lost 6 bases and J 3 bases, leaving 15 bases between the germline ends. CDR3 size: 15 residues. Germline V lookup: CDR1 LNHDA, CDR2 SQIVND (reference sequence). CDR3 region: CASRPRGTFNQPQHF. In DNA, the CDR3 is TGTGCCAGTAGACCTCGGGGAACCTTCAATCAGCCCCAGCATTTT.

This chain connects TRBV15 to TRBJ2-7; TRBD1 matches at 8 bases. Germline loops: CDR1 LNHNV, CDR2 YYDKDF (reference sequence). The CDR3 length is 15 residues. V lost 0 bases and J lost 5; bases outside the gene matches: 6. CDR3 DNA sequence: TGTGCCACCAGCAGAGATCCGGGACAGGTGGACGAGCAGTACTTC. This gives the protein CATSRDPGQVDEQYF.

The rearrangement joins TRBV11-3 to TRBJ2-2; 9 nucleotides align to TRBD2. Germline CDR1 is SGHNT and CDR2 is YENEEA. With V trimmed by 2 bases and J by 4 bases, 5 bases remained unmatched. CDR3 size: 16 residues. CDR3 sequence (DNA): TGTGCCAGCAGCTTATCGAATAGCGGGGGCACCGGGGAGCTGTTTTTT. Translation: CASSLSNSGGTGELFF.

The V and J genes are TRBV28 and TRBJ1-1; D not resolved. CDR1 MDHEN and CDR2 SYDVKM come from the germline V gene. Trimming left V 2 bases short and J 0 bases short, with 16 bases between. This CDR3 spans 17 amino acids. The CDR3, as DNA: TGTGCCAGCAGTTTAGGTGGCTTCGGGGTCATGAACACTGAAGCTTTCTTT. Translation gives CASSLGGFGVMNTEAFF.

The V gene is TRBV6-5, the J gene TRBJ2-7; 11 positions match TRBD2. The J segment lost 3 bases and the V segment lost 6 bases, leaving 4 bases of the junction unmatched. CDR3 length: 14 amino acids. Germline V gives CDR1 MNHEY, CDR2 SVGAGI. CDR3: CASRLAGVRYEQYF. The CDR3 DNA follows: TGTGCCAGCAGACTAGCGGGGGTCCGCTACGAGCAGTACTTC.